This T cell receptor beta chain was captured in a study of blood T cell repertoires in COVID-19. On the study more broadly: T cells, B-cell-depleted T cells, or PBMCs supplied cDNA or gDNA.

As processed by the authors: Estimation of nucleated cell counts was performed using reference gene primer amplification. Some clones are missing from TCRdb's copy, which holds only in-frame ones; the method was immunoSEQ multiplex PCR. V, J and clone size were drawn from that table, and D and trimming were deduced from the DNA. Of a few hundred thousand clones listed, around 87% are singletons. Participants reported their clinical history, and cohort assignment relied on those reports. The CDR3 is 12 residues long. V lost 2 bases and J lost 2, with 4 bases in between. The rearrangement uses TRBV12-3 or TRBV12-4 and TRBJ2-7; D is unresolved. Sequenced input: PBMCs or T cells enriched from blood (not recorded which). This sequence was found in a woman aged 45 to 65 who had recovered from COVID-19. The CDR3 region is CASSLRAYEQYF. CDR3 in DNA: TGTGCCAGCAGTTTACGCGCCTACGAGCAGTACTTC.